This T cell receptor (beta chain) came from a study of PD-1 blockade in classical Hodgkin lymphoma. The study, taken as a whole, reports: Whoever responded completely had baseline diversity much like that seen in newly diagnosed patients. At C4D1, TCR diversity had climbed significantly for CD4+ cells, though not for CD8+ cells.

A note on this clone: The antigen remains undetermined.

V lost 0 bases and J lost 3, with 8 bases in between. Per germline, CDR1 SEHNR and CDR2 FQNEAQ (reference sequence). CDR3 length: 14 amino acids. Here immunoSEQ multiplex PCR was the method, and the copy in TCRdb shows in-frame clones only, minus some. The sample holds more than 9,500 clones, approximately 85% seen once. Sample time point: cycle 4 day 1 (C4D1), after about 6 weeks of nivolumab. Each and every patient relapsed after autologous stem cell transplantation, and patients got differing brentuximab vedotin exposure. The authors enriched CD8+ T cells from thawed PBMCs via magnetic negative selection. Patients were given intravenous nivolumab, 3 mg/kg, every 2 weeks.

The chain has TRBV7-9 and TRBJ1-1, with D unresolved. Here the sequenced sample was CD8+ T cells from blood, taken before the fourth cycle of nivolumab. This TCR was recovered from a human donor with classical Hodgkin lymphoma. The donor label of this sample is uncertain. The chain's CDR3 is CASSLADGYTEAFF. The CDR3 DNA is TGTGCCAGCAGCTTAGCGGACGGTTACACTGAAGCTTTCTTT. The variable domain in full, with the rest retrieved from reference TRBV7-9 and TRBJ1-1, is DTGVSQNPRHKITKRGQNVTFRCDPISEHNRLYWYRQTLGQGPEFLTYFQNEAQLEKSRLLSDRFSAERPKGSFSTLEIQRTEQGDSAMYLCASSLADGYTEAFFGQGTRLTVV.